The rows below give T cell receptor beta chains drawn from one sample of a study of control samples from healthy donors and cancer patients. Assay used: immunoSEQ multiplex PCR; TCRdb lists only in-frame clones, some missing. The table lists about 270,000 clones, 82% of them singletons. Sequencing was done on a sample of PBMCs. The receptor source for this set is a woman aged 60-75 years with lung cancer. Each CDR3 is given with its conserved first and last residue. Each record gives: CDR3 DNA, CDR3 protein, clone size, D gene, J gene, V gene. A D gene is named only where the DNA matches it firmly. Some rows mark clone size as missing; the rest say once, few, many or name a class of expanded clone.

CDR3nt: TGCGCCAGCAGCGTCGGACAGGGGTTGCAAGAGACCCAGTACTTC
CDR3aa: CASSVGQGLQETQYF
abundance: .
d_gene: TRBD1
j_gene: TRBJ2-5
v_gene: TRBV5-1

CDR3nt: TGTGCCAGCAGCCGGGACGGGAAAGAGACCCAGTACTTC
CDR3aa: CASSRDGKETQYF
abundance: .
d_gene: .
j_gene: TRBJ2-5
v_gene: TRBV6-5

CDR3nt: TGTGCCACCAGCAGAGATAAGGCTATGAACACTGAAGCTTTCTTT
CDR3aa: CATSRDKAMNTEAFF
abundance: .
d_gene: .
j_gene: TRBJ1-1
v_gene: TRBV15

CDR3nt: TGTGCCATCAGCGGGACTCTGTCTGGAAACACCATATATTTT
CDR3aa: CAISGTLSGNTIYF
abundance: .
d_gene: .
j_gene: TRBJ1-3
v_gene: TRBV10-3

CDR3nt: TGCGCCAGCAGCCAAGAGGGGGGCCCGGGGCTTAACTATGGCTACACCTTC
CDR3aa: CASSQEGGPGLNYGYTF
abundance: .
d_gene: .
j_gene: TRBJ1-2
v_gene: TRBV4-1

CDR3nt: TGTGCCATCATGAGCACCGGTAACACTGAAGCTTTCTTT
CDR3aa: CAIMSTGNTEAFF
abundance: .
d_gene: .
j_gene: TRBJ1-1
v_gene: TRBV10-3

CDR3nt: TGTGCCAGCAGCTTAAGGTGGGGTGGCACTGAAGCTTTCTTT
CDR3aa: CASSLRWGGTEAFF
abundance: once
d_gene: .
j_gene: TRBJ1-1
v_gene: TRBV7-2

CDR3nt: TGTGCCAGCAGTTACTCGGCTAGCAGCTTGGGGGAGCAGTACTTC
CDR3aa: CASSYSASSLGEQYF
abundance: .
d_gene: .
j_gene: TRBJ2-7
v_gene: TRBV6-6

CDR3nt: TGTGCCAGCAGCTTAGCGTTCGGTTTCTCGGGAATCGATGGCTACACCTTC
CDR3aa: CASSLAFGFSGIDGYTF
abundance: few
d_gene: .
j_gene: TRBJ1-2
v_gene: TRBV7-8

CDR3nt: TGCGCCAGCAGCACGATAGCGGGGAGCACAGATACGCAGTATTTT
CDR3aa: CASSTIAGSTDTQYF
abundance: .
d_gene: TRBD2
j_gene: TRBJ2-3
v_gene: TRBV5-1

CDR3nt: TGTGCCAGCAGCGCCACCGGACAAAGTGGATTCTTT
CDR3aa: CASSATGQSGFF
abundance: .
d_gene: .
j_gene: TRBJ1-1
v_gene: TRBV3-1/TRBV3-2

CDR3nt: TGTGCCAGCAGTTTTGTCCCCCCCAGGGTTGGGACGAACACCGGGGAGCTGTTTTTT
CDR3aa: CASSFVPPRVGTNTGELFF
abundance: .
d_gene: .
j_gene: TRBJ2-2
v_gene: TRBV28

CDR3nt: TGTGCCAGCAGCTTAGAGTGGGTGACTATGTCCTACGAGCAGTACTTC
CDR3aa: CASSLEWVTMSYEQYF
abundance: .
d_gene: .
j_gene: TRBJ2-7
v_gene: TRBV7-2

CDR3nt: TGTGCCAGTAGTATGGGACAGGGCTATGGCTACACCTTC
CDR3aa: CASSMGQGYGYTF
abundance: few
d_gene: TRBD1
j_gene: TRBJ1-2
v_gene: TRBV19

CDR3nt: TGCAGCGCGACAGGGGTCTCCTACAATGAGCAGTTCTTC
CDR3aa: CSATGVSYNEQFF
abundance: .
d_gene: TRBD1
j_gene: TRBJ2-1
v_gene: TRBV29-1

CDR3nt: TGTGCCAGCAGAGCGGACAGCTTGAACACTGAAGCTTTCTTT
CDR3aa: CASRADSLNTEAFF
abundance: few
d_gene: .
j_gene: TRBJ1-1
v_gene: TRBV7-9

CDR3nt: TGCAGCGCCCAAGGGACGCAGAATCAGCCCCAGCATTTT
CDR3aa: CSAQGTQNQPQHF
abundance: .
d_gene: .
j_gene: TRBJ1-5
v_gene: TRBV29-1

CDR3nt: TGTGCCAGCAGTTACTCGACAGGGGGAGAGGCTTTCTTT
CDR3aa: CASSYSTGGEAFF
abundance: .
d_gene: TRBD1
j_gene: TRBJ1-1
v_gene: TRBV6-5

CDR3nt: TGCGCCAGCAGCTTGGCCGACAGGTTCTCAGATACGCAGTATTTT
CDR3aa: CASSLADRFSDTQYF
abundance: .
d_gene: .
j_gene: TRBJ2-3
v_gene: TRBV5-1

CDR3nt: TGTGCCAGCAGTTTACGAGGGGGGAACACCGGGGAGCTGTTTTTT
CDR3aa: CASSLRGGNTGELFF
abundance: .
d_gene: .
j_gene: TRBJ2-2
v_gene: TRBV27

CDR3nt: TGCGCCAGCAGCCAAGAGGGACGGCCTTATAGCAATCAGCCCCAGCATTTT
CDR3aa: CASSQEGRPYSNQPQHF
abundance: .
d_gene: .
j_gene: TRBJ1-5
v_gene: TRBV4-1

CDR3nt: TGTGCCAGCAGCGCACAGAATCAGCCCCAGCATTTT
CDR3aa: CASSAQNQPQHF
abundance: .
d_gene: .
j_gene: TRBJ1-5
v_gene: TRBV2

CDR3nt: TGCGCCAGCAGCCAGAGGACACTCGATACCGGGAGCACTGAAGCTTTCTTT
CDR3aa: CASSQRTLDTGSTEAFF
abundance: .
d_gene: .
j_gene: TRBJ1-1
v_gene: TRBV5-1

CDR3nt: TGTGCCAGCAGTTTTGACCCAGCGGAGACCCAGTACTTC
CDR3aa: CASSFDPAETQYF
abundance: .
d_gene: .
j_gene: TRBJ2-5
v_gene: TRBV27

CDR3nt: TGTGCCAGCAGCTTCGGGGGCCATGGCTACACCTTC
CDR3aa: CASSFGGHGYTF
abundance: few
d_gene: .
j_gene: TRBJ1-2
v_gene: TRBV5-5

CDR3nt: TGTGCCAGCAGTAATGGTCAGGGGCATGATACGCAGTATTTT
CDR3aa: CASSNGQGHDTQYF
abundance: .
d_gene: .
j_gene: TRBJ2-3
v_gene: TRBV27

CDR3nt: TGTGCCAGCAGCTTACGGGCCAGCGGGGAGAATGAGCAGTTCTTC
CDR3aa: CASSLRASGENEQFF
abundance: .
d_gene: TRBD2
j_gene: TRBJ2-1
v_gene: TRBV7-2

CDR3nt: TGTGCCAGCAGTGAGCAGAACACCGGGGAGCTGTTTTTT
CDR3aa: CASSEQNTGELFF
abundance: .
d_gene: .
j_gene: TRBJ2-2
v_gene: TRBV12-3/TRBV12-4

CDR3nt: TGTGCCAGCAGCCCCGGCTATGGCTACACCTTC
CDR3aa: CASSPGYGYTF
abundance: .
d_gene: .
j_gene: TRBJ1-2
v_gene: TRBV6-5

CDR3nt: TGTGCCAGCAGCCGCGGGACAGGGTTAGTCGAGCAGTACTTC
CDR3aa: CASSRGTGLVEQYF
abundance: few
d_gene: TRBD1
j_gene: TRBJ2-7
v_gene: TRBV11-2

CDR3nt: TGTGCCAGCAGCCCTGGACAGGGGGCAGAGACCCAGTACTTC
CDR3aa: CASSPGQGAETQYF
abundance: .
d_gene: TRBD1
j_gene: TRBJ2-5
v_gene: TRBV7-3

CDR3nt: TGTGCCAGCACCAAACAGGGGTTAGTGACTGAAGCTTTCTTT
CDR3aa: CASTKQGLVTEAFF
abundance: few
d_gene: TRBD1
j_gene: TRBJ1-1
v_gene: TRBV6-6

CDR3nt: TGTGCCAGCTCTCCCTGGATAGCGAGCGACACAGATACGCAGTATTTT
CDR3aa: CASSPWIASDTDTQYF
abundance: .
d_gene: .
j_gene: TRBJ2-3
v_gene: TRBV18

CDR3nt: TGTGCCAGTAGTATACAGGGGTCTGGCTACACCTTC
CDR3aa: CASSIQGSGYTF
abundance: .
d_gene: .
j_gene: TRBJ1-2
v_gene: TRBV19

CDR3nt: TGTGCCAGCAGTTCAGCGGCATCGAACACCGGGGAGCTGTTTTTT
CDR3aa: CASSSAASNTGELFF
abundance: .
d_gene: .
j_gene: TRBJ2-2
v_gene: TRBV28

CDR3nt: TGTGCCAGCAGTTTAGGGGGGGGCTGGGATCAGCCCCAGCATTTT
CDR3aa: CASSLGGGWDQPQHF
abundance: .
d_gene: .
j_gene: TRBJ1-5
v_gene: TRBV28

CDR3nt: TGTGCCAGCAGCACCTGGGACAGGGGAGGAGACGAGCAGTACTTC
CDR3aa: CASSTWDRGGDEQYF
abundance: .
d_gene: TRBD1
j_gene: TRBJ2-7
v_gene: TRBV11-1

CDR3nt: TGTGCCAGCAGCCTCCGGGACAGGGGAGTCAGCACAGATACGCAGTATTTT
CDR3aa: CASSLRDRGVSTDTQYF
abundance: .
d_gene: TRBD1
j_gene: TRBJ2-3
v_gene: TRBV7-8

CDR3nt: TGTGCCAGCAGTTACTCACTGAATGCAGCGAACACTGAAGCTTTCTTT
CDR3aa: CASSYSLNAANTEAFF
abundance: .
d_gene: .
j_gene: TRBJ1-1
v_gene: TRBV6-2/TRBV6-3

CDR3nt: TGCGCCAGCAGCTTGACTAGCGGCTACAATGAGCAGTTCTTC
CDR3aa: CASSLTSGYNEQFF
abundance: .
d_gene: TRBD2
j_gene: TRBJ2-1
v_gene: TRBV5-1

CDR3nt: TGCGCCAGCAGCCAACTATCCTCCGGGGCCAACGTCCTGACTTTC
CDR3aa: CASSQLSSGANVLTF
abundance: .
d_gene: .
j_gene: TRBJ2-6
v_gene: TRBV5-1

CDR3nt: TGTGCCAGCTCCCGAGGACTAGCGGGAATTGGGGAGACCCAGTACTTC
CDR3aa: CASSRGLAGIGETQYF
abundance: few
d_gene: TRBD2
j_gene: TRBJ2-5
v_gene: TRBV18

CDR3nt: TGTGCCAGCAGCCTGGCAGGGGGCGGAGAGACCCAGTACTTC
CDR3aa: CASSLAGGGETQYF
abundance: .
d_gene: TRBD1
j_gene: TRBJ2-5
v_gene: TRBV7-9

CDR3nt: TGTGCCAGCAGCCTCGGGACGGTCACAGATACGCAGTATTTT
CDR3aa: CASSLGTVTDTQYF
abundance: .
d_gene: .
j_gene: TRBJ2-3
v_gene: TRBV7-2

CDR3nt: TGTGCCAGCTCACCACAGGTTGCAACTAATGAAAAACTGTTTTTT
CDR3aa: CASSPQVATNEKLFF
abundance: .
d_gene: .
j_gene: TRBJ1-4
v_gene: TRBV18

CDR3nt: TGTGCCAGCAGCCAAAGTCCGACAGGCCCCTATGGCTACACCTTC
CDR3aa: CASSQSPTGPYGYTF
abundance: .
d_gene: .
j_gene: TRBJ1-2
v_gene: TRBV3-1/TRBV3-2

CDR3nt: TGTGCCAGCACCCTTAGGGGAAGGGGCGAGCAGTACTTC
CDR3aa: CASTLRGRGEQYF
abundance: .
d_gene: .
j_gene: TRBJ2-7
v_gene: TRBV2

CDR3nt: TGTGCCAGTAGTATAGGAAGCGGCTCCTACAATGAGCAGTTCTTC
CDR3aa: CASSIGSGSYNEQFF
abundance: .
d_gene: .
j_gene: TRBJ2-1
v_gene: TRBV19

CDR3nt: TGTGCCATCAGTGAGTCTAAGGGTAGCGGGAGTGGATCCTACAATGAGCAGTTCTTC
CDR3aa: CAISESKGSGSGSYNEQFF
abundance: .
d_gene: TRBD2
j_gene: TRBJ2-1
v_gene: TRBV10-3

CDR3nt: TGTGCCAGCAGCTTGGGGACTAGCGGGATGTCAAACACCGGGGAGCTGTTTTTT
CDR3aa: CASSLGTSGMSNTGELFF
abundance: .
d_gene: TRBD2
j_gene: TRBJ2-2
v_gene: TRBV5-4

CDR3nt: TGTGCCAGCTCACCACTAGCGAGAGGAGAGACCCAGTACTTC
CDR3aa: CASSPLARGETQYF
abundance: .
d_gene: .
j_gene: TRBJ2-5
v_gene: TRBV18

CDR3nt: TGTGCCAGCTCACCCTCTGGGGCTAACTATGGCTACACCTTC
CDR3aa: CASSPSGANYGYTF
abundance: .
d_gene: .
j_gene: TRBJ1-2
v_gene: TRBV18

CDR3nt: TGCAGCGTTGAGCTGGACGTAACCAAAAACATTCAGTACTTC
CDR3aa: CSVELDVTKNIQYF
abundance: .
d_gene: .
j_gene: TRBJ2-4
v_gene: TRBV29-1

CDR3nt: TGTGCCAGCAGCCTACCCAATGAAAAACTGTTTTTT
CDR3aa: CASSLPNEKLFF
abundance: .
d_gene: .
j_gene: TRBJ1-4
v_gene: TRBV6-5

CDR3nt: TGTGCCAGCAGCTCAATTCCGGGACAGACCGGAGAGACCCAGTACTTC
CDR3aa: CASSSIPGQTGETQYF
abundance: .
d_gene: TRBD1
j_gene: TRBJ2-5
v_gene: TRBV5-5

CDR3nt: TGTGCCAGCAGTTTAAACCTACCAGAAGTTGGCACTGAAGCTTTCTTT
CDR3aa: CASSLNLPEVGTEAFF
abundance: once
d_gene: .
j_gene: TRBJ1-1
v_gene: TRBV28

CDR3nt: TGCAGTGCGGGGACTACCTACGAGCAGTACTTC
CDR3aa: CSAGTTYEQYF
abundance: .
d_gene: TRBD2
j_gene: TRBJ2-7
v_gene: TRBV20-1

CDR3nt: TGTGCCATCAATGACAGGGCCTCTAACTATGGCTACACCTTC
CDR3aa: CAINDRASNYGYTF
abundance: .
d_gene: TRBD1
j_gene: TRBJ1-2
v_gene: TRBV10-3